This T cell receptor beta chain was retrieved from a study of shared clonotypes between healthy human individuals. The repertoire was sequenced with immunoSEQ multiplex PCR; TCRdb's copy has only in-frame clones and lacks some. The sample holds approximately 120,000 clones, about 70% seen once. This clone was seen once. V dropped 7 bases and J dropped 5 bases, with 15 bases sitting between them. CDR3 length: 14 residues. From germline, CDR1 is MDHEN and CDR2 SYDVKM. The sequence was obtained from a woman aged 30 to 39 in good health. This rearrangement joins TRBV28 to TRBJ2-1; the D call may be TRBD1 or TRBD2 (5 bases each). Specimen: memory CD8+ T cells sorted from blood. Subset here: CD45RO+ cells pooled with CCR7-negative TemRA cells. CDR3 nucleotide sequence: TGTGCCAGCAATGGGCAGGGAGTGCACAATGAGCAGTTCTTC. Translating gives CASNGQGVHNEQFF.